These T cell receptor beta chains were read from a single sample in a study of T-cell memory formation after mild COVID-19. TCRdb re-called the 5' RACE reads through MiXCR, storing one row per CDR3 protein. The repertoire consists of about 440,000 distinct CDR3 sequences, with 15% to 20% occurring once and the leading ten covering 7.5% to 10%. The material sequenced was PBMCs or a T cell subset sorted from them (not recorded which). The receptors were gathered from an adult woman who had mild COVID-19 (a few samples of this study predate the infection). Cell type and time point are not known. The conserved cysteine and the conserved F or W are not part of the CDR3 here. The D gene is left open where the match is weak.

v_gene: TRBV5-1
d_gene: NA
j_gene: TRBJ2-1
CDR3aa: ASSLGAHSPWDEQF

v_gene: TRBV4-3
d_gene: TRBD2
j_gene: TRBJ2-7
CDR3aa: ASSQEAGLTLFEQY

v_gene: TRBV19
d_gene: TRBD1
j_gene: TRBJ1-4
CDR3aa: ASSISQGAEKLF

v_gene: TRBV12-3/TRBV12-4
d_gene: NA
j_gene: TRBJ2-1
CDR3aa: ASSLKRGRASTEQF

v_gene: TRBV5-6
d_gene: NA
j_gene: TRBJ2-6
CDR3aa: ASSRSYGANVLT

v_gene: TRBV4-1
d_gene: TRBD1
j_gene: TRBJ1-5
CDR3aa: ASSQERVTGDLGNQPQH

v_gene: TRBV7-9
d_gene: TRBD2
j_gene: TRBJ2-7
CDR3aa: ASSPEGGRGTYEQY

v_gene: TRBV12-3/TRBV12-4
d_gene: NA
j_gene: TRBJ2-7
CDR3aa: ASSSRFPLGGVSSYEQY

v_gene: TRBV19
d_gene: NA
j_gene: TRBJ1-1
CDR3aa: ASSMGGMVEAF

v_gene: TRBV3-1
d_gene: TRBD1
j_gene: TRBJ1-5
CDR3aa: ASSSRTGSNQPQH

v_gene: TRBV27
d_gene: NA
j_gene: TRBJ1-4
CDR3aa: ASRTDRANEKLF

v_gene: TRBV7-6
d_gene: NA
j_gene: TRBJ2-1
CDR3aa: ASSFDGSLNNEQF

v_gene: TRBV25-1
d_gene: NA
j_gene: TRBJ2-7
CDR3aa: ASSDILTGVYEQY

v_gene: TRBV19
d_gene: NA
j_gene: TRBJ2-1
CDR3aa: ASSIRLAYNEQF

v_gene: TRBV20-1
d_gene: TRBD1
j_gene: TRBJ2-5
CDR3aa: SARGQGKETQY

v_gene: TRBV24-1
d_gene: TRBD2
j_gene: TRBJ2-3
CDR3aa: ATSDRSGGYSTDTQY

v_gene: TRBV24-1
d_gene: NA
j_gene: TRBJ2-3
CDR3aa: ATSLLGQGIFYTDTQY